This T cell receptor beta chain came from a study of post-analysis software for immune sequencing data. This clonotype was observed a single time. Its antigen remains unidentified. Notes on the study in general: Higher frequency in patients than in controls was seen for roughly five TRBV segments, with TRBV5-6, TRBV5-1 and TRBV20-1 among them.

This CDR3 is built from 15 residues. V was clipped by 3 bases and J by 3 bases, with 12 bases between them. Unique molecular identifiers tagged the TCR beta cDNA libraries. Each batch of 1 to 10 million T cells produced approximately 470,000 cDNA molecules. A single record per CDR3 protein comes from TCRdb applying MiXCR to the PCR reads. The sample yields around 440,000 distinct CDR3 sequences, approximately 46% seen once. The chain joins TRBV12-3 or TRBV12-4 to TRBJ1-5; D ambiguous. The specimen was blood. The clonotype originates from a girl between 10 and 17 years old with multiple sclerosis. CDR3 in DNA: TGTGCCAGCAGTTTCCTAGGAGGAAACAATCAGCCCCAGCATTTT. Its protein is CASSFLGGNNQPQHF.